This T cell receptor (beta chain) emerged from a study of technical replicates of blood from a handful of donors. This table comes from immunoSEQ multiplex PCR, and its TCRdb copy is limited to in-frame clones, with some not included. The table records roughly 82,000 clones, 85% to 95% of them present only once. The CDR3 runs to 15 residues. Germline trimming cut 9 bases from V and 1 base from J; bases unmatched to any gene: 8. Germline V lookup: CDR1 PRHDT, CDR2 FYEKMQ (reference sequence). This rearrangement joins TRBV13 to TRBJ1-1; 10 bases are shared with TRBD1. The receptor was derived from a human donor in good health. The source material was T cells isolated from PBMCs. The CDR3 coding sequence is TGTGCCAGTATAAGACAGGGGGCCCGGAACACTGAAGCTTTCTTT. It codes for CASIRQGARNTEAFF.